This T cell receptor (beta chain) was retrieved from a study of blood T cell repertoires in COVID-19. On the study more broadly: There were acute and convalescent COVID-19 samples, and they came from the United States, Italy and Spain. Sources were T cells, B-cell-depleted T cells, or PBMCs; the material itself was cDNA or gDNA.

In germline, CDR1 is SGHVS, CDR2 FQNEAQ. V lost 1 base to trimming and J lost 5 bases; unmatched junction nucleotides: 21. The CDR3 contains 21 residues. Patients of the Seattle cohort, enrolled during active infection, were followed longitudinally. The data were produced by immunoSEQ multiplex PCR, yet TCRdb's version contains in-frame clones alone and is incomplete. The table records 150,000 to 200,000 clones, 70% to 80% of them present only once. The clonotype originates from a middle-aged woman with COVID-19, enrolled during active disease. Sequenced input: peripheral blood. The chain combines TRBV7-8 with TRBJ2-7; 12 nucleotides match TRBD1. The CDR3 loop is CASSLEYFGGTPGQGADEQYF. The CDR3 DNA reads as TGTGCCAGCAGCTTAGAGTATTTCGGGGGGACCCCGGGACAGGGGGCCGACGAGCAGTACTTC.